Sequencing of this T cell receptor beta chain was carried out in a study of beta chain features in type 1 diabetes. Study-wide results and caveats: Individuals with type 1 diabetes displayed fewer insertions and more deletions at VDJ junctions. Within each of all four CD4+ subsets, Type 1 diabetes patients had TCRB CDR3s that were moderately but significantly shorter. The study notes PCR might favor shorter templates equally in patients and controls. TCRB repertoires of naive, central memory and Treg cells appeared more similar among patients than among healthy donors.

This CDR3 comprises 14 residues. Germline values: CDR1 SGHRS, CDR2 YFSETQ. V lost 0 bases and J 8 bases, leaving 12 bases between the germline ends. Expressed TCRB transcripts were sequenced because the entire RNA isolate underwent reverse transcription. Deep immunoSEQ sequencing covered naive, central memory and regulatory T cell samples. TCRdb's table, derived via immunoSEQ multiplex PCR, lists solely in-frame clones and lacks some. Among over 200,000 clones listed, approximately 10% were seen once. Remarks on this clone: Antigen specificity is unknown.

The source material was naive CD4+ T cells from blood. The rearrangement joins TRBV5-1 to TRBJ2-1; a weak D match, TRBD2 (5 bases). The source is a man between 25 and 39 years old with type 1 diabetes. The CDR3 DNA follows: TGCGCCAGCAGCTTGGGCCCTGTGGGAGATGAGCAGTTCTTC. This gives the protein CASSLGPVGDEQFF.